This TCR beta chain was recovered during a study of cytomegalovirus exposure and HLA in healthy donors. The primer mix had 60 Vbeta and 13 Jbeta primers. Sequenced by immunoSEQ multiplex PCR; TCRdb stores in-frame clones only, minus some. There are approximately 220,000 clones in the sample; roughly 80% occur only once, and 0.22% lies in the top ten. Study findings and constraints: Follow-up analysis later connected one missense variant in DCLRE1C with trimming of TCR beta V- and J-genes.

As to this clone: The antigen is undetermined. Other nucleotide sequences in the sample specify the same CDR3.

The specimen was PBMCs. The receptor was derived from a girl aged 2-15 years in good health and CMV-seronegative.

The CDR3, as DNA: TGTGCCAGCAGCTTCCCGGGGGGCTACGAGCAGTACTTC. Translation: CASSFPGGYEQYF. The V and J genes are TRBV7-9 and TRBJ2-7, with TRBD2 matching 7 bases. This CDR3 has 13 amino acids. The germline CDR1 and CDR2 sequences are SEHNR and FQNEAQ (reference sequence). The V and J ends lost 3 bases and 3 bases, in that order; junction bases with no gene match: 2.